The next 14 T cell receptor beta chains were all read from a single sample in a study of blood T cell repertoires in COVID-19. The data were produced by immunoSEQ multiplex PCR, yet TCRdb's version contains in-frame clones alone and is incomplete. This sample has 120,000 or so clones, with almost 85% found just once. Source material: peripheral blood. These receptors originate from a woman in her twenties or thirties who had recovered from COVID-19.

The chain recombines TRBV6-5 with TRBJ1-2; TRBD1 agrees at 7 bases. The CDR3 covers 15 residues. The V and J ends lost 6 bases and 7 bases, in that order; junction bases with no gene match: 14. Per the germline V gene, CDR1 is MNHEY and CDR2 is SVGAGI. In nucleotides, the CDR3 is TGTGCCAGCAGGGCAGGGGGGAATCCCCCCGGTGGCTACACCTTC. It is translated as CASRAGGNPPGGYTF.

This rearrangement joins TRBV2 to TRBJ2-5; D gene unclear. V was clipped by 7 bases and J by 2 bases, with 5 bases between them. CDR3 length equals 11 residues. In germline, CDR1 is SNHLY, CDR2 FYNNEI. The CDR3 region is CASTVQETQYF. Written as DNA, the CDR3 is TGTGCCAGCACGGTGCAAGAGACCCAGTACTTC.

This chain links TRBV30 with TRBJ1-2; D call uncertain. The CDR3 sequence is 11 residues long. Trimming cost V 3 bases and J 8 bases, with 10 bases left between them. In germline, CDR1 is GTSNPN, CDR2 SVGIG (reference sequence). DNA for the CDR3: TGTGCCTGGAGCGTAGGAGGCGGCTACACCTTC. It encodes CAWSVGGGYTF.

The sample holds a few counts of this clone. This chain joins TRBV11-1 and TRBJ2-3; TRBD1 matches 8 bases. Germline values: CDR1 SGHAT, CDR2 FQDESV (reference sequence). Trimming cost V 5 bases and J 3 bases; bases outside gene matches: 10. CDR3 size: 16 residues. CDR3 loop: CASSEGEDRVTDTQYF. CDR3 bases: TGTGCCAGCAGCGAGGGGGAGGACAGGGTAACAGATACGCAGTATTTT.

The chain is built from TRBV19 and TRBJ1-6; 8 bases map to TRBD1. J lost 9 bases, V lost 1 base, and 5 bases had no gene match. This CDR3 spans 15 amino acids. Germline lookup yields CDR1 LNHDA and CDR2 SQIVND (reference sequence). CDR3 amino acids: CASSIGAGGLSPLHF. The CDR3 DNA follows: TGTGCCAGTAGTATAGGGGCAGGGGGCCTTTCACCCCTCCACTTT.

J is TRBJ2-7 and V is TRBV19, with 8 bases lining up with TRBD2. The germline V gene encodes CDR1 LNHDA and CDR2 SQIVND (reference sequence). The junction had 6 bases not matched to a gene; V was cut back by 8 bases and J by 3 bases. The CDR3 runs 13 residues. The CDR3 region has the DNA TGTGCCAGTTCTAGCGGGTTCCTCTACGAGCAGTACTTC. Protein product: CASSSGFLYEQYF.

This chain uses TRBV2 with TRBJ1-5, with a tentative D call TRBD1 (5 bases). V was pared by 8 bases and J by 3 bases, with 11 bases between. The CDR3 covers 13 residues. Germline lookup yields CDR1 SNHLY and CDR2 FYNNEI. CDR3: CASGGEPNQPQHF. DNA of the CDR3: TGTGCCAGCGGGGGGGAGCCCAATCAGCCCCAGCATTTT. The full variable domain, rest sourced from reference TRBV2 and TRBJ1-5, is EPEVTQTPSHQVTQMGQEVILRCVPISNHLYFYWYRQILGQKVEFLVSFYNNEISEKSEIFDDQFSVERPDGSNFTLKIRSTKLEDSAMYFCASGGEPNQPQHFGDGTRLSIL.

This clone was seen more than once but under ten times. The V and J genes are TRBV2 and TRBJ2-1; TRBD2 matches 10 bases. V lost 4 bases to trimming and J lost 4 bases; unmatched junction nucleotides: 7. The CDR3 contains 16 residues. Germline CDR1 reads SNHLY; CDR2 reads FYNNEI. The CDR3 loop reads CASSGGGGLAYNEQFF. In DNA form, the CDR3 reads TGTGCCAGCAGTGGAGGAGGGGGACTAGCGTACAATGAGCAGTTCTTC.

This chain joins TRBV2 and TRBJ1-4; 10 bases are a match to TRBD1. There are 14 residues in the CDR3. Germline CDR1 is SNHLY and CDR2 is FYNNEI. V dropped 5 bases and J dropped 5; count of bases not matched to a gene: 2. The CDR3 loop reads CASSPGQGNEKLFF. CDR3 in DNA: TGTGCCAGCAGTCCGGGACAGGGGAATGAAAAACTGTTTTTT. The full variable domain, with the rest looked up from reference TRBV2 and TRBJ1-4, is EPEVTQTPSHQVTQMGQEVILRCVPISNHLYFYWYRQILGQKVEFLVSFYNNEISEKSEIFDDQFSVERPDGSNFTLKIRSTKLEDSAMYFCASSPGQGNEKLFFGSGTQLSVL.

The chain has TRBV14 and TRBJ1-2, with D unclear. Germline V gives CDR1 SGHDN, CDR2 FVKESK. V dropped 1 base and J dropped 2 bases, with 11 bases sitting between them. The CDR3 length is 15 residues. For the CDR3, the DNA is TGTGCCAGCAGCCAAGTTCGCGTCATCAACTATGGCTACACCTTC. It codes for CASSQVRVINYGYTF.

This clone has a single count. The genes are TRBV5-8 and TRBJ2-7; possibly TRBD2 for D (6 bases). CDR3 length: 14 amino acids. Trimming left V 1 base short and J 2 bases short, with 10 bases between. CDR1 SGHTS and CDR2 YDEGEE come from the germline V gene. CDR3 nucleotide sequence: TGTGCCAGCAGCTTGCGGGGGTACCCCTACGAGCAGTACTTC. The encoded protein is CASSLRGYPYEQYF.

V usage is TRBV5-1 and J usage is TRBJ2-1; D is perhaps TRBD2 (6 bases). The CDR3 spans 15 residues. The V gene's germline CDR1 is SGHRS and CDR2 YFSETQ. The ends were cut back, 0 bases at V and 2 bases at J, with 9 bases in the middle. The CDR3 sequence: CASSLDGSTYNEQFF. In DNA, the CDR3 is TGCGCCAGCAGCTTGGACGGGAGTACCTACAATGAGCAGTTCTTC.

The chain combines TRBV24-1 with TRBJ2-3, with D maybe TRBD1 (7 bases). The CDR3 contains 15 residues. Germline V gene sequence: CDR1 KGHDR, CDR2 SFDVKD. The V gene lost 3 bases and the J gene lost 2 bases, with 11 bases spanning the gap. The CDR3 loop is CATSDDREDTDTQYF. For the CDR3, the DNA is TGTGCCACCAGTGATGACAGGGAGGACACAGATACGCAGTATTTT.

As DNA, the CDR3 is TGTGCCAGCAGCTTAGCTGGGCAGGGGCGCTCACCCCTCCACTTT. Translated, it gives CASSLAGQGRSPLHF. The chain is built from TRBV13 and TRBJ1-6; perhaps TRBD1 as D (6 bases). Trimming took 1 base from V and 10 from J, leaving 14 bases between them. CDR1 and CDR2 from the germline V gene are PRHDT and FYEKMQ (reference sequence). This CDR3 has 15 residues.